The rows below give T cell receptor beta chains drawn from one sample of a study of T-cell reconstitution after alpha-beta-depleted transplantation in children. From the PCR reads, TCRdb called clonotypes with MiXCR, one entry per CDR3 protein. The data show around 600,000 distinct CDR3 sequences, about 10% seen once. Sample: PBMCs from the stem cell graft donor, taken from the stem cell graft. The receptors here all came from a human donor who donated a stem cell graft to a child with acute myeloid leukemia. Each CDR3 is given with its conserved first and last residue. The D gene is left open where the match is weak. Size tells how often a clone was seen (once, few, many) or the class of an expanded clone, and some rows leave it out.

TRBJ1-2 | TRBV29-1 | NA | many | CSVGRGDGYTF | TGCAGCGTTGGGAGGGGGGATGGCTACACCTTC
TRBJ2-1 | TRBV7-2 | TRBD2 | few | CASSPRAGEAIEQFF | TGTGCCAGCAGCCCCCGTGCGGGAGAGGCCATTGAGCAGTTCTTC
TRBJ2-7 | TRBV27 | NA | few | CASSLSSQGEQYF | TGTGCCAGCAGTTTATCTTCGCAGGGTGAGCAGTACTTC
TRBJ2-4 | TRBV19 | NA | NA | CASSMEKVAKNIQYF | TGTGCCAGTAGTATGGAAAAGGTAGCCAAAAACATTCAGTACTTC
TRBJ1-6 | TRBV4-2 | NA | few | CASSRLWGRHGVFPLHF | TGTGCCAGCAGCCGATTGTGGGGGAGGCACGGGGTCTTCCCCCTCCACTTT
TRBJ1-2 | TRBV29-1 | NA | NA | CSAVPGYTF | TGCAGTGCGGTACCTGGCTACACCTTC
TRBJ2-7 | TRBV7-6 | NA | NA | CASSLVDRASSSGLVYEQYF | TGTGCCAGCAGCTTGGTCGACAGGGCCTCGTCGAGCGGACTAGTCTACGAGCAGTACTTC
TRBJ2-3 | TRBV30 | TRBD2 | NA | CASAGGGRVKDTQYF | TGTGCCTCGGCCGGGGGCGGGAGGGTGAAAGATACGCAGTATTTT
TRBJ1-1 | TRBV4-3 | TRBD1 | many | CASSSGQESLESTEAFF | TGCGCCAGCAGCTCTGGACAGGAATCCTTAGAGAGCACTGAAGCTTTCTTT
TRBJ1-1 | TRBV20-1 | TRBD1 | few | CSAMGQYNTEAFF | TGCAGTGCGATGGGACAGTACAACACTGAAGCTTTCTTT
TRBJ2-1 | TRBV5-1 | TRBD2 | few | CASSLAGLAANNEQFF | TGCGCCAGCAGCTTGGCCGGCCTAGCGGCCAACAATGAGCAGTTCTTC
TRBJ2-7 | TRBV27 | TRBD2 | many | CASSLLGGYEQYF | TGTGCCAGCAGTTTATTGGGGGGGTACGAGCAGTACTTC
TRBJ2-7 | TRBV5-6 | TRBD2 | many | CASSLKGRGYYEQYF | TGTGCCAGCAGCTTGAAGGGGAGGGGATATTACGAGCAGTACTTC
TRBJ2-1 | TRBV7-2 | TRBD2 | many | CASSPKGTSGGNEQFF | TGTGCCAGCAGCCCGAAAGGGACTAGCGGGGGCAATGAGCAGTTCTTC
TRBJ2-7 | TRBV29-1 | NA | many | CSVVQGTHEQYF | TGCAGCGTTGTCCAGGGAACCCACGAGCAGTACTTC
TRBJ2-7 | TRBV6-5 | NA | few | CASSYSRPRIRTGEQYF | TGTGCCAGCAGTTACTCCCGCCCTAGGATTCGTACGGGGGAGCAGTACTTC
TRBJ2-7 | TRBV12-3/TRBV12-4 | TRBD2 | many | CASSPQTSGSYEQYF | TGTGCCAGCAGTCCACAGACTAGCGGGAGTTACGAGCAGTACTTC
TRBJ2-1 | TRBV7-9 | TRBD1 | NA | CASSTDRGNNEQFF | TGTGCCAGCAGCACAGACAGGGGAAACAATGAGCAGTTCTTC
TRBJ2-2 | TRBV20-1 | TRBD2 | few | CSAILTGGFTGELFF | TGCAGTGCTATCTTAACGGGAGGATTCACCGGGGAGCTGTTTTTT
TRBJ2-7 | TRBV12-3/TRBV12-4 | TRBD1 | many | CASSRQGAYEQYF | TGTGCCAGCTCAAGACAGGGGGCCTACGAGCAGTACTTC
TRBJ1-5 | TRBV28 | TRBD1 | many | CASSLAEQGRQPQHF | TGTGCCAGCAGTTTGGCAGAACAGGGGAGGCAGCCCCAGCATTTT
TRBJ2-6 | TRBV6-1 | TRBD2 | few | CASSRGETGANVLTF | TGTGCCAGCAGCCGGGGGGAAACTGGGGCCAACGTCCTGACTTTC
TRBJ2-7 | TRBV19 | TRBD2 | few | CASSIRGTSGNEQYF | TGTGCCAGTAGTATACGTGGGACTAGCGGCAACGAGCAGTACTTC
TRBJ2-2 | TRBV9 | NA | NA | CASSVAQPGRATGELFF | TGTGCCAGCAGCGTAGCTCAGCCGGGACGTGCGACCGGGGAGCTGTTTTTT
TRBJ1-1 | TRBV29-1 | TRBD1 | NA | CSVLRQGANTEAFF | TGCAGCGTCCTTCGACAGGGGGCGAACACTGAAGCTTTCTTT
TRBJ2-1 | TRBV4-3 | NA | few | CASSRARDNEQFF | TGCGCCAGCAGCCGGGCTAGGGACAATGAGCAGTTCTTC
TRBJ2-1 | TRBV7-3 | NA | many | CASSLQAPPYEQFF | TGTGCCAGCAGCTTACAAGCCCCCCCCTATGAGCAGTTCTTC
TRBJ2-1 | TRBV28 | TRBD1 | many | CASSNRGQGSSYNEQFF | TGTGCCAGCAGTAACAGGGGGCAAGGTTCCTCCTACAATGAGCAGTTCTTC
TRBJ2-1 | TRBV5-1 | NA | NA | CASSLPQAGPSYNEQFF | TGCGCCAGCAGCTTGCCCCAGGCAGGACCCTCCTACAATGAGCAGTTCTTC
TRBJ2-1 | TRBV29-1 | NA | few | CSVSRDNALNEQFF | TGCAGCGTCTCCCGGGACAACGCCCTTAATGAGCAGTTCTTC
TRBJ2-6 | TRBV6-5 | NA | few | CASSYSQGRPGANVLTF | TGTGCCAGCAGTTACAGCCAGGGAAGGCCTGGGGCCAACGTCCTGACTTTC
TRBJ2-3 | TRBV4-2 | NA | NA | CASSQATRGAQYF | TGTGCCAGCAGCCAGGCCACAAGGGGGGCGCAGTATTTT
TRBJ2-1 | TRBV7-2 | TRBD2 | NA | CASSSGGPNEQFF | TGTGCCAGCAGCTCGGGAGGGCCCAATGAGCAGTTCTTC
TRBJ2-1 | TRBV5-1 | TRBD2 | few | CASSLPGLAEDEQFF | TGCGCCAGCAGCTTACCGGGACTAGCGGAGGATGAGCAGTTCTTC
TRBJ1-4 | TRBV30 | NA | few | CAWSEGTANEKLFF | TGTGCCTGGAGTGAGGGAACCGCTAATGAAAAACTGTTTTTT
TRBJ2-1 | TRBV28 | TRBD1 | many | CASITTGAEYYNEQFF | TGTGCCAGCATTACGACAGGGGCCGAATACTACAATGAGCAGTTCTTC
TRBJ2-7 | TRBV12-3/TRBV12-4 | TRBD2 | many | CASSRGLAGAYEQYF | TGTGCCAGCAGTCGGGGACTAGCGGGAGCCTACGAGCAGTACTTC
TRBJ2-7 | TRBV20-1 | NA | NA | CSACGTGDRTYEQYF | TGCAGTGCTTGCGGAACGGGAGATCGCACCTACGAGCAGTACTTC
TRBJ1-6 | TRBV7-6 | TRBD1 | NA | CASSRVAQGVNSPLHF | TGTGCCAGCAGTCGAGTCGCCCAGGGGGTTAATTCACCCCTCCACTTT
TRBJ1-1 | TRBV7-8 | NA | many | CASSLRGYEAFF | TGTGCCAGCAGCCTGAGGGGATATGAAGCTTTCTTT
TRBJ1-1 | TRBV7-2 | NA | few | CASSTTTGRGNTEAFF | TGTGCCAGCAGCACCACCACAGGGAGAGGGAACACTGAAGCTTTCTTT
TRBJ2-7 | TRBV6-1 | TRBD1 | few | CASSGPTGPPYEQYF | TGTGCCAGCAGCGGCCCGACAGGGCCCCCCTACGAGCAGTACTTC
TRBJ2-7 | TRBV12-3/TRBV12-4 | NA | once | CASSVTGPYEQYF | TGTGCCAGCAGTGTGACAGGTCCCTACGAGCAGTACTTC
TRBJ2-2 | TRBV9 | NA | few | CASSGVGGNTGELFF | TGTGCCAGCAGCGGAGTGGGGGGGAACACCGGGGAGCTGTTTTTT
TRBJ2-3 | TRBV19 | NA | many | CASSPGLTDTQYF | TGTGCCAGTAGTCCGGGCCTCACAGATACGCAGTATTTT
TRBJ2-5 | TRBV5-1 | NA | many | CASSLGLQETQYF | TGCGCCAGCAGCTTGGGACTACAAGAGACCCAGTACTTC
TRBJ2-3 | TRBV3-1 | NA | many | CASSQIDTQYF | TGTGCCAGCAGCCAAATAGATACGCAGTATTTT
TRBJ2-7 | TRBV7-2 | NA | few | CASSSGLRGEQYF | TGTGCCAGCAGCTCCGGCCTGAGGGGCGAGCAGTACTTC
TRBJ2-6 | TRBV15 | TRBD1 | NA | CATSRGQGTANVLTF | TGTGCCACCAGCAGGGGACAGGGTACAGCCAACGTCCTGACTTTC
TRBJ2-1 | TRBV29-1 | TRBD2 | many | CSGLGLAGRYNEQFF | TGCAGCGGTCTCGGACTAGCGGGACGATACAATGAGCAGTTCTTC